The 20 T cell receptor beta chains below all came from one sample that was sequenced in a study of T cell repertoires in cytomegalovirus infection (dated by TCRdb to between 2019 and 2020). Instrument used: Illumina HiSeq 1500. TCRdb reran the public reads through fastp at Q25 and MiXCR, keeping productive beta chains. Each CDR3 protein appears once, grouped with its most common genes and DNA. The sample yields about half a million distinct CDR3 sequences; 30% to 40% were counted once. Of the sample, 17% is held by the ten largest clones. The treatment or condition tag for this specimen amounts to: in vitro stimulation with specific CMV peptide epitopes to enrich CMV-specific T cells. No antigen has been identified for these receptors. Here the sequenced sample was cultured PBMCs, taken from culture after CMV antigen stimulation. The receptors derive from a human donor in good health (CMV status not recorded). Some clones in this sample may be carry-over from other donors' samples.

This clonotype was seen only a few times. CDR3 sequence reads: CASSTSDATQPQHF. CDR3 bases: TGTGCCAGCAGTACCTCGGACGCGACTCAGCCCCAGCATTTT. The chain has TRBV12-3 or TRBV12-4 and TRBJ1-5; D not certain. V lost 5 bases to trimming and J lost 6 bases, with 14 bases between them. This CDR3 region has 14 residues.

The J gene is TRBJ2-2, the V gene TRBV6-2 or TRBV6-3; possibly TRBD1 for D (5 bases). Between the trimmed V and J ends, which lost 7 bases and 7 bases, there was a span of 13 bases. CDR3 length: 13 residues. From germline, CDR1 is MNHEY and CDR2 SVGEGT. The CDR3 sequence is CASTQFDSGELFF. The DNA for the CDR3 is TGTGCCAGCACCCAGTTCGACAGCGGGGAGCTGTTTTTT.

The chain links TRBV10-3 to TRBJ1-2, with D uncertain. The CDR3 covers 13 residues. CDR1 is ENHRY, CDR2 SYGVKD, per germline. Trimming took off 4 bases at V and 2 bases at J, with 8 bases between the two ends. The CDR3, as DNA: TGTGCCATCAGTGTCGACATAAACTATGGCTACACCTTC. Its protein product is CAISVDINYGYTF.

The chain links TRBV9 to TRBJ1-1; no firm D call. V was cut by 5 bases and J by 3 bases, with 11 bases left in between. The CDR3 contains 13 residues. Germline CDR1 is SGDLS and CDR2 is YYNGEE. The CDR3 is CASSYEWDTEAFF. CDR3 DNA: TGTGCCAGCAGTTATGAATGGGACACTGAAGCTTTCTTT.

The V and J genes are TRBV20-1 and TRBJ2-3, with D possibly matching TRBD2 (6 bases). This CDR3 comprises 14 residues. With 2 bases removed from V and 0 bases from J, the gap between germline ends came to 9 bases. Looked up from germline, CDR1 is DFQATT and CDR2 is SNEGSKA (reference sequence). CDR3 DNA: TGCAGTGCTAGACAGGGAGGTAGCACAGATACGCAGTATTTT. Protein: CSARQGGSTDTQYF.

This clonotype was detected ten times or more. This sequence joins TRBV7-2 and TRBJ1-1; 8 bases fit TRBD1. Germline CDR1 and CDR2: SGHTA and FQGNSA. CDR3 length equals 13 residues. With 2 bases clipped from V and 8 bases from J, the junction kept 4 bases outside the gene matches. This chain's CDR3 is CASSLQGAREAFF. The DNA of the CDR3 is TGTGCCAGCAGCTTACAGGGGGCGAGGGAAGCTTTCTTT.

The V and J genes are TRBV7-9 and TRBJ1-1; maybe TRBD1 (6 bases). This CDR3 is built from 13 residues. CDR1 SEHNR and CDR2 FQNEAQ come from the germline V gene (reference sequence). V was cut by 7 bases and J by 5 bases, with 14 bases left in between. The CDR3 bases are TGTGCCAGCACACCCAAGGGGGTAACTGAAGCTTTCTTT. This encodes CASTPKGVTEAFF.

This clonotype appeared many times. The CDR3 nucleotides are TGTGCCAGTAGTACGACTAGCGGGAGCTACAATGAGCAGTTCTTC. Protein: CASSTTSGSYNEQFF. This chain joins TRBV19 and TRBJ2-1; TRBD2 matches 12 bases. The germline gives CDR1 LNHDA, CDR2 SQIVND (reference sequence). This CDR3 is built from 15 residues. J gave up 3 bases and V 4 bases, and 1 base lay outside the gene matches.

The rearrangement uses TRBV30 and TRBJ1-3, with a tentative D call TRBD1 (6 bases). There are 13 residues in the CDR3. V gave up 1 base and J gave up 7 bases, with 11 bases separating them. Germline V lookup: CDR1 GTSNPN, CDR2 SVGIG (reference sequence). CDR3 in amino acids: CAWSAGAQNTIYF. The CDR3 nucleotides read TGTGCCTGGAGTGCGGGGGCCCAGAACACCATATATTTT.

This clonotype turned up a few times. Here the CDR3 DNA reads TGTGCCAGCGCGAGCGGGTACGAGCAGTACTTC. Amino acid sequence: CASASGYEQYF. This sequence joins TRBV9 and TRBJ2-7, with a tentative D call TRBD2 (6 bases). The CDR3 has 11 residues. V was clipped by 7 bases and J by 4 bases, with 9 bases between them. Looked up from germline, CDR1 is SGDLS and CDR2 is YYNGEE.

This clonotype showed up many times. CDR3: CASSFLTTGNTEAFF. In DNA form, the CDR3 reads TGTGCCAGCAGCTTCTTAACGACAGGGAACACTGAAGCTTTCTTT. The chain combines TRBV7-2 with TRBJ1-1; a possible D gene is TRBD1 (6 bases). V was clipped by 3 bases and J by 1 base, with 12 bases between them. The CDR3 covers 15 residues. CDR1 SGHTA and CDR2 FQGNSA come from the germline V gene.

The rearrangement joins TRBV28 to TRBJ2-7; no definite D call. The CDR3 totals 13 residues. The germline V gene has CDR1 MDHEN and CDR2 SYDVKM. V lost 1 base, J lost 4 bases, and 8 bases lay in between. Written as DNA, the CDR3 is TGTGCCAGCAGTTTATCTGGGGTATACGAGCAGTACGTC. Translation gives CASSLSGVYEQYV.

The chain recombines TRBV7-8 with TRBJ2-1; 9 bases agree with TRBD2. Germline V lookup: CDR1 SGHVS, CDR2 FQNEAQ. The CDR3 extends over 15 amino acids. V lost 3 bases, J lost 8 bases, and 8 bases stayed unmatched. The CDR3, as DNA: TGTGCCAGCAGCTTGAGGCGGGAGGGCCGGGATGAGCAGTTCTTC. This codes for CASSLRREGRDEQFF.

The V and J genes are TRBV7-2 and TRBJ2-3; D is perhaps TRBD1 or TRBD2 (5 bases each). V lost 4 bases and J lost 4, with 21 bases in between. Per the germline V gene, CDR1 is SGHTA and CDR2 is FQGNSA. The CDR3 runs 17 residues. CDR3 protein: CASSSARVWGISDTQYF. CDR3 nucleotides: TGTGCCAGCAGCTCCGCCCGAGTATGGGGGATTTCAGATACGCAGTATTTT.

This clonotype was detected only a few times. This chain joins TRBV7-6 and TRBJ2-3, with TRBD1 matching 7 bases. Trimming removed 3 bases from V and 4 bases from J; junction bases left unmatched: 4. Germline-derived CDR1 and CDR2 are SGHVS and FNYEAQ. The CDR3 contains 14 residues. CDR3 region: CASSLHTGADTQYF. The CDR3 nucleotides are TGTGCCAGCAGCTTGCACACAGGGGCAGATACGCAGTATTTT.

This clonotype was counted ten times or more. V and J are TRBV7-2 and TRBJ2-4, with D possibly TRBD1 on 5 matching bases. Germline V gives CDR1 SGHTA, CDR2 FQGNSA. The CDR3 has 17 amino acids. Trimming shortened V by 3 bases and J by 0 bases, and 15 bases separated the two germline ends. The CDR3, as DNA: TGTGCCAGCAGCTTCCGGGCTGGGGCTCTAGCCAAAAACATTCAGTACTTC. This sequence encodes CASSFRAGALAKNIQYF.

Here the CDR3 DNA reads TGTGCCAGCAGGGGACGACAGGGCAATCAGCCCCAGCATTTT. Translated, it gives CASRGRQGNQPQHF. The chain couples TRBV6-6 to TRBJ1-5; TRBD1 is a possible D gene (6 bases). Germline V gives CDR1 MNHNY, CDR2 SVGAGI (reference sequence). Trimming took off 6 bases at V and 2 bases at J, with 11 bases between the two ends. This CDR3 comprises 14 residues.

This chain uses TRBV6-2 or TRBV6-3 with TRBJ2-1; 9 positions match TRBD2. The germline CDR1 and CDR2 sequences are MNHEY and SVGEGT. The CDR3 sequence is 15 residues long. Losses at the gene ends were 2 bases for V and 5 bases for J; bases not matched to a gene: 4. The CDR3 nucleotides are TGTGCCAGCAGTTACATCACTAGCGGGCACAATGAGCAGTTCTTC. Its protein is CASSYITSGHNEQFF.

This clonotype has ten or more counts. The chain has TRBV12-3 or TRBV12-4 and TRBJ2-7; unclear D gene. V was trimmed by 6 bases and J by 0 bases, leaving 15 bases between them. The CDR3 loop spans 15 amino acids. DNA of the CDR3: TGTGCCAGCAGCCAGGACGTTAGGAGCTCCTACGAGCAGTACTTC. Encoded protein: CASSQDVRSSYEQYF.

CDR3 sequence reads: CATQGEGEQFF. CDR3 DNA: TGTGCCACTCAGGGAGAAGGTGAGCAGTTCTTC. This chain links TRBV10-3 with TRBJ2-1, with D perhaps TRBD1 or TRBD2 (5 bases each). The germline V and J ends were trimmed by 10 bases and 9 bases, with 13 bases remaining between them. The CDR3 covers 11 residues. CDR1 is ENHRY, CDR2 SYGVKD, per germline.